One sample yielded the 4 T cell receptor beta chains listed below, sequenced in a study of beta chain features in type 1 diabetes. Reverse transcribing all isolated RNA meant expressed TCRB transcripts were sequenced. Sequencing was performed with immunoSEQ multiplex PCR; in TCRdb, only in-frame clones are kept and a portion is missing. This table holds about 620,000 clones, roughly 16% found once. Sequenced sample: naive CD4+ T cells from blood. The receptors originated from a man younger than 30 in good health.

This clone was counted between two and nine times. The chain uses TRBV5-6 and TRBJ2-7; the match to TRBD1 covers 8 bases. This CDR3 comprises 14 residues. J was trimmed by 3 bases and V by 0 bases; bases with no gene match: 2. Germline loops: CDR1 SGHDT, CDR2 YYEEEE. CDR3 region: CASSLAGQDYEQYF. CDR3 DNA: TGTGCCAGCAGCTTGGCGGGACAGGACTACGAGCAGTACTTC.

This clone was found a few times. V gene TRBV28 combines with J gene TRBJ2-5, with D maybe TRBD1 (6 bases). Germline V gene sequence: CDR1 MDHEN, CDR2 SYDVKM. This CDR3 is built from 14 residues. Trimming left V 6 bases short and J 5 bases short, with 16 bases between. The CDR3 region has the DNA TGTGCCAGCAGGCGCCGAGGGGGTTGGGAGACCCAGTACTTC. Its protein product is CASRRRGGWETQYF.

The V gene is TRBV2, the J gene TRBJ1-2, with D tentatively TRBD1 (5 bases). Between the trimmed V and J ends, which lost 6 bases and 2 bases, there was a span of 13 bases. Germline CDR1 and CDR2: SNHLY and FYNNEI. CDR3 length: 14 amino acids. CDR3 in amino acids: CASRIDRNNYGYTF. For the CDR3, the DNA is TGTGCCAGCAGAATTGACAGAAACAACTATGGCTACACCTTC.

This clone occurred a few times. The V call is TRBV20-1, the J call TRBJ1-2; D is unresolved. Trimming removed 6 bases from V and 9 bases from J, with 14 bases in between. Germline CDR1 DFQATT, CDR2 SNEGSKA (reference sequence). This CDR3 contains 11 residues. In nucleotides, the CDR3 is TGCAGTGCCGAACGGGGAGCGAGCTACACCTTC. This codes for CSAERGASYTF.